These T cell receptor beta chains were read from a single sample in a study of CD8 T cells in ankylosing spondylitis. In TCRdb, the 5' RACE reads were re-called with MiXCR into one record per CDR3 protein. The sample carries roughly 400,000 distinct CDR3 sequences, approximately 20% recorded once. The sequencing sample was made of blood, either unsorted or a sorted T cell fraction (not recorded which). The receptor set was obtained from a male donor with ankylosing spondylitis. CDR3s include the opening cysteine and the closing phenylalanine or tryptophan. D genes are given only for firm matches. Clone sizes are given selectively: once, few, many, or a class where the clone is expanded.

TRBV7-2	few	NA	TRBJ2-5	TGTGCCAGCAGCTCCCCGGCGACAGTTGGAGAGACCCAGTACTTC	CASSSPATVGETQYF
TRBV28	few	NA	TRBJ1-1	TGTGCCAGCAGTTCCCCAGCTCGGTCTGAAGCTTTCTTT	CASSSPARSEAFF
TRBV18	NA	NA	TRBJ1-5	TGTGCCAGCTCACCAGGGAGTCTCAATCAGCCCCAGCATTTT	CASSPGSLNQPQHF
TRBV2	NA	NA	TRBJ1-1	TGTGCCAGCATGAGGGTAGACACTGAAGCTTTCTTT	CASMRVDTEAFF
TRBV25-1	NA	TRBD1	TRBJ2-7	TGTGCCAGCAGTGAAGCCGGGACAGCCTACGAGCAGTACTTC	CASSEAGTAYEQYF
TRBV5-5	few	TRBD1	TRBJ1-4	TGTGCCAGCAGCTTGAGTGTCGGGACAGCAACTAATGAAAAACTGTTTTTT	CASSLSVGTATNEKLFF
TRBV7-3	NA	NA	TRBJ1-2	TGTGCCAGCAGCTTAAGGGGGGAAAGTTACTATGGCTACACCTTC	CASSLRGESYYGYTF
TRBV29-1	few	NA	TRBJ2-5	TGCAGCGTTGAAGGTGATAGTCAAGAGACCCAGTACTTC	CSVEGDSQETQYF
TRBV5-1	NA	TRBD2	TRBJ2-7	TGCGCCAGCAGCGGAAAGGGAGGGCCAGAGGTGGAGCAGTACTTC	CASSGKGGPEVEQYF
TRBV29-1	NA	NA	TRBJ1-4	TGCAGCGTTGTTGTGGACGGTGAAAAACTGTTTTTT	CSVVVDGEKLFF
TRBV3-1	few	NA	TRBJ2-2	TGTGCCAGCGAGGTGGGAGGAGGCACCGGGGAGCTGTTTTTT	CASEVGGGTGELFF
TRBV29-1	few	NA	TRBJ1-1	TGCAGCGTTGCAGTGGGGTCAGACACTGAAGCTTTCTTT	CSVAVGSDTEAFF
TRBV20-1	few	NA	TRBJ1-2	TGCAGTGTTTACGACTTATCCTATGGCTACACCTTC	CSVYDLSYGYTF
TRBV19	NA	NA	TRBJ1-2	TGTGCCAGTAACGAGGCACCGCATTTCTATGGCTACACCTTC	CASNEAPHFYGYTF
TRBV4-2	few	NA	TRBJ2-4	TGTGCCAGCAGCCAAGACCCACCACTTACACTTCTACTAGCCAAAAACATTCAGTACTTC	CASSQDPPLTLLLAKNIQYF
TRBV10-3	NA	NA	TRBJ2-5	TGTGCGTCCGGTTCTAGCATGGCAGAGACCCAGTACTTC	CASGSSMAETQYF
TRBV4-1	NA	TRBD1	TRBJ1-2	TGCGCCAGCAGCCAAGATTTGCCCGGGACAGGGTATGGCTACACCTTC	CASSQDLPGTGYGYTF
TRBV4-1	NA	NA	TRBJ2-7	TGCGCCAGCAGCCAGCTAGGGGGGGCAGGTTACGAGCAGTACTTC	CASSQLGGAGYEQYF
TRBV6-2/TRBV6-3	NA	NA	TRBJ2-5	TGTGCCAGCAGTTTTGGTCAGCAAAAAGAGACCCAGTACTTC	CASSFGQQKETQYF
TRBV7-6	NA	TRBD1	TRBJ2-3	TGTGCCAGCAGCTTAGGGGCTGGACAGGGTGTAGCGGATACGCAGTATTTT	CASSLGAGQGVADTQYF
TRBV3-1	once	NA	TRBJ2-3	TGTGCCAGCAGCCAAGCTGGGGGATCCAGCACGCAGTATTTT	CASSQAGGSSTQYF
TRBV3-1	NA	NA	TRBJ2-1	TGTGCCAGCAGCCAAGCCGGATCCGACAATGAGCAGTTCTTC	CASSQAGSDNEQFF
TRBV10-3	once	NA	TRBJ2-2	TGTGCCATCAGCGAAGACGGCACCGGGGAGCTGTTTTTT	CAISEDGTGELFF
TRBV7-2	few	NA	TRBJ2-5	TGTGCCAGCAGCTTATGGAGAGAGACCCAGTACTTC	CASSLWRETQYF
TRBV9	NA	NA	TRBJ1-1	TGTGCCAGCAGCGTAGGCTGGCAGGGGAACACTGAAGCTTTCTTT	CASSVGWQGNTEAFF
TRBV7-2	few	TRBD2	TRBJ2-1	TGTGCCAGCAGCCGCCAGACTAGCGGTTACAATGAGCAGTTCTTC	CASSRQTSGYNEQFF
TRBV5-1	few	NA	TRBJ1-4	TGCGCCAGCAGCTCCAGTGCACCGGCGACTAATGAAAAACTGTTTTTT	CASSSSAPATNEKLFF
TRBV11-2	NA	NA	TRBJ2-7	TGTGCCAGCAGCGGGACGGGAGAGGGGACCTACGAGCAGTACTTC	CASSGTGEGTYEQYF
TRBV13	few	NA	TRBJ2-1	TGTGCCAGCAGCTTCCGGATGGGTGAGCAGTTCTTC	CASSFRMGEQFF
TRBV19	NA	NA	TRBJ2-5	TGTGCCAGTAGTACCGGGACCCAAGAGACCCAGTACTTC	CASSTGTQETQYF
TRBV10-3	few	TRBD1	TRBJ1-2	TGTGCCATCAGTGAGTCGGGCGGGACAGGGACATATGGCTACACCTTC	CAISESGGTGTYGYTF
TRBV11-2	NA	NA	TRBJ2-4	TGTGCCAGCAGCCCGTTGATCTTGGCCAAAAACATTCAGTACTTC	CASSPLILAKNIQYF
TRBV3-1	NA	TRBD2	TRBJ2-1	TGTGCCAGCAGCCCGAGAGGGAGGGCCAATGAGCAGTTCTTC	CASSPRGRANEQFF
TRBV29-1	NA	NA	TRBJ2-2	TGCAGCGTTTTAGACAGAATTAACACCGGGGAGCTGTTTTTT	CSVLDRINTGELFF
TRBV7-9	few	TRBD1	TRBJ1-1	TGTGCCAGCAGAAGGACCACAGGGGTCACTGAAGCTTTCTTT	CASRRTTGVTEAFF
TRBV5-5	NA	TRBD1	TRBJ2-1	TGTGCCAGCAGCGCCGGGACAGGTCGATACAATGAGCAGTTCTTC	CASSAGTGRYNEQFF
TRBV7-8	NA	NA	TRBJ1-1	TGTGCCAGCAGCCGAACTCGGGGGGCCACTGAAGCTTTCTTT	CASSRTRGATEAFF
TRBV28	NA	NA	TRBJ2-6	TGTGCCAGCAGCCTGCTCAATTACTCTGGGGCCAACGTCCTGACTTTC	CASSLLNYSGANVLTF
TRBV29-1	few	TRBD1	TRBJ2-2	TGCAGCGTTTACTACAGGGGACAGGGGTCCGGGGAGCTGTTTTTT	CSVYYRGQGSGELFF
TRBV4-2	NA	TRBD2	TRBJ2-7	TGTGCCAGCAGCCTAGGGGGACTAGTCGTCCACGAGCAGTACTTC	CASSLGGLVVHEQYF
TRBV28	few	TRBD1	TRBJ1-6	TGTGCCAGCAGTACGGGACAGACGTCCCGAGTGGTACCCCTCCACTTT	CASSTGQTSRVVPLHF
TRBV2	few	TRBD2	TRBJ2-5	TGTGCCAGCAGTGAAGCGCTTGGGACTAGCGGGACCGTGGTCCAGTACTTC	CASSEALGTSGTVVQYF
TRBV20-1	few	NA	TRBJ2-3	TGCAGTGTTTCCCCGCCGGGACTCAACACAGATACGCAGTATTTT	CSVSPPGLNTDTQYF
TRBV28	few	NA	TRBJ1-5	TGTGCCAGCAGCTGGGGACGGATCAATCAGCCCCAGCATTTT	CASSWGRINQPQHF
TRBV20-1	few	TRBD1	TRBJ2-2	TGCAGTGCTAGAGAAGAGGACAGGAGAAACACCGGGGAGCTGTTTTTT	CSAREEDRRNTGELFF
TRBV10-3	few	TRBD2	TRBJ2-3	TGTGCCATCAGTGGGGGACTAGCGGGAGACAGAGCAGATACGCAGTATTTT	CAISGGLAGDRADTQYF
TRBV11-3	NA	TRBD2	TRBJ2-5	TGTGCCAGCACCGTACTAGCGGGAGGGAACCAAGAGACCCAGTACTTC	CASTVLAGGNQETQYF